These 4 T cell receptor beta chains share one sample of origin, sequenced in a study of shared clonotypes between healthy human individuals. Assay: immunoSEQ multiplex PCR; the TCRdb copy retains only in-frame clones and omits some. The sample carries some 2 million clones, over 85% recorded once. The naive CD8 population came from CD45RO-negative cells selected for CCR7, without terminally differentiated effector memory CD45RA+ cells. Sequenced material: naive CD8+ T cells sorted from blood. The receptors were gathered from a man aged 18 to 30 in good health.

This clone appeared once. This chain uses TRBV7-6 with TRBJ2-3, with TRBD2 matching over 10 bases. Germline loops: CDR1 SGHVS, CDR2 FNYEAQ. This CDR3 is built from 16 residues. J was trimmed by 2 bases and V by 6 bases; bases with no gene match: 8. As DNA, the CDR3 is TGTGCCAGCAGACCGGGGAGCGGGGGGGCCACAGATACGCAGTATTTT. It yields the protein CASRPGSGGATDTQYF.

This clone was counted once. This chain uses TRBV2 with TRBJ2-7; 8 bases are shared with TRBD1. This CDR3 is 14 amino acids long. CDR1 SNHLY and CDR2 FYNNEI come from the germline V gene. V gave up 4 bases and J gave up 4 bases; unmatched junction bases: 6. DNA for the CDR3: TGTGCCAGCAGTGGGACAGGGTTTACGTACGAGCAGTACTTC. It translates to CASSGTGFTYEQYF. The full variable domain, rest sourced from reference TRBV2 and TRBJ2-7, is EPEVTQTPSHQVTQMGQEVILRCVPISNHLYFYWYRQILGQKVEFLVSFYNNEISEKSEIFDDQFSVERPDGSNFTLKIRSTKLEDSAMYFCASSGTGFTYEQYFGPGTRLTVT.

This chain links TRBV19 with TRBJ2-7; D gene unclear. The CDR3 spans 14 residues. The V end lost 9 bases, the J end lost 2 bases, and 17 bases lay between the germline ends. Germline V gives CDR1 LNHDA, CDR2 SQIVND (reference sequence). The CDR3 coding sequence is TGTGCCAGCTATATCAGGCAGGCCCCCTACGAGCAGTACTTC. As protein: CASYIRQAPYEQYF.

The chain recombines TRBV7-2 with TRBJ2-5; D possibly corresponds to TRBD1 (6 bases). This CDR3 comprises 16 residues. Between the trimmed V and J ends, which lost 4 bases and 1 base, there was a span of 16 bases. Germline loops: CDR1 SGHTA, CDR2 FQGNSA. For the CDR3, the DNA is TGTGCCAGCAGCTCTGCCCCAGGGGACGGCCAAGAGACCCAGTACTTC. Encoded protein: CASSSAPGDGQETQYF.